The clone carrying this T cell receptor beta chain has only a few counts. This sample is drawn from a study of patients and donors after allogeneic stem cell transplantation. Via MiXCR, TCRdb re-called the RT-PCR reads, giving one row per CDR3 protein. This table holds some 880,000 distinct CDR3 sequences, roughly 18% found once. V gave up 5 bases and J gave up 6 bases, with 13 bases separating them. The CDR3 spans 12 residues. Germline V gives CDR1 DFQATT, CDR2 SNEGSKA (reference sequence). Sequencing was carried out using blood, either unsorted or a sorted T cell fraction (not recorded which). The clonotype originates from a human donor who was either an allogeneic HSCT recipient or a stem cell or donor lymphocyte infusion donor (not recorded which). It is not recorded whose cells these are; they may come from a transplant donor. The chain joins TRBV20-1 to TRBJ2-5; D may match TRBD1 or TRBD2 (5 bases each). The CDR3 loop reads CSAPGHDKTQYF. The CDR3 DNA follows: TGCAGTGCTCCGGGGCATGACAAGACCCAGTACTTC.